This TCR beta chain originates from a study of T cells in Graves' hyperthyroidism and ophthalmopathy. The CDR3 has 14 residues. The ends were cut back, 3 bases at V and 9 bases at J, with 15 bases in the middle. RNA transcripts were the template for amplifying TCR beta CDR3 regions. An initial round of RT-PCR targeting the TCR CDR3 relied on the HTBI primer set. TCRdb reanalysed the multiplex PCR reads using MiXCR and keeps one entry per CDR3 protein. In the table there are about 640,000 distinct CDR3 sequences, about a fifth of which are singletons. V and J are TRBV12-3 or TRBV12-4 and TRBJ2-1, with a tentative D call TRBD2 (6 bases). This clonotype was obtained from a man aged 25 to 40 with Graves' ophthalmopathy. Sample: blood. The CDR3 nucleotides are TGTGCCAGCAGTTTCACTAGCAGGATCGGTGAGCAGTTCTTC. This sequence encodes CASSFTSRIGEQFF.